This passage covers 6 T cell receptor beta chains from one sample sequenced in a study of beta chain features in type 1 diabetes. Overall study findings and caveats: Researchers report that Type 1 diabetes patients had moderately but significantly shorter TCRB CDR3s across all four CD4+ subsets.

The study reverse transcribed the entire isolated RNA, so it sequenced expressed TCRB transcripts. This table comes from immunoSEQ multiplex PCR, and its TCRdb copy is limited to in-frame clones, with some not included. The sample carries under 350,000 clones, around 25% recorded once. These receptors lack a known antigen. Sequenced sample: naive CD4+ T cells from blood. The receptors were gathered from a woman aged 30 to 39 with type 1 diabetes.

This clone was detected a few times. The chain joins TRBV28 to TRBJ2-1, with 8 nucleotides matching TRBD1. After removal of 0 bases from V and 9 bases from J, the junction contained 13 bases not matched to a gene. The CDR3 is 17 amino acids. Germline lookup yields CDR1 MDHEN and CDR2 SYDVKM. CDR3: CASSLWTGTGPWGEQFF. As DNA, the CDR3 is TGTGCCAGCAGTTTATGGACGGGGACAGGACCTTGGGGTGAGCAGTTCTTC.

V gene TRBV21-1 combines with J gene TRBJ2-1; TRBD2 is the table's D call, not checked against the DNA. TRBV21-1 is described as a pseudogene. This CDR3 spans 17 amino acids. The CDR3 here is CASSKVGRERPYNEQFF. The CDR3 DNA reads TGTGCCAGCAGCAAAGTGGGCCGGGAGAGACCCTACAATGAGCAGTTCTTC.

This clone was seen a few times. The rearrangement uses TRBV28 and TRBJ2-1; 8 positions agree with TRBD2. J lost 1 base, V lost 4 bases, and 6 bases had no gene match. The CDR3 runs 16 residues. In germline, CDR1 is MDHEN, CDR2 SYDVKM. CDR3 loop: CASSSGVAGSYNEQFF. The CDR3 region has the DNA TGTGCCAGCAGTTCCGGTGTAGCGGGATCCTACAATGAGCAGTTCTTC. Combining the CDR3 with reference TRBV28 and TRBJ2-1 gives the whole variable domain DVKVTQSSRYLVKRTGEKVFLECVQDMDHENMFWYRQDPGLGLRLIYFSYDVKMKEKGDIPEGYSVSREKKERFSLILESASTNQTSMYLCASSSGVAGSYNEQFFGPGTRLTVL.

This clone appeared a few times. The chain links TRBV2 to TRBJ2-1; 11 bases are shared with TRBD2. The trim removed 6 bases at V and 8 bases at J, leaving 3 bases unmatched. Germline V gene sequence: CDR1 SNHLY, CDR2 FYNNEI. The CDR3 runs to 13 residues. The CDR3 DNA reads TGTGCCAGCAGGACTAGCGGGACATATGAGCAGTTCTTC. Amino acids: CASRTSGTYEQFF.

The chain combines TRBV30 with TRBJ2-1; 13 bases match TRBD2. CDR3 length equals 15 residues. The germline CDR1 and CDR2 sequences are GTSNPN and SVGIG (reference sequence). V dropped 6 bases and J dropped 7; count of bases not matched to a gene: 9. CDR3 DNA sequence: TGTGCCTGCACTCCTACTAGCGGGAGGGGGAATGAGCAGTTCTTC. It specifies CACTPTSGRGNEQFF. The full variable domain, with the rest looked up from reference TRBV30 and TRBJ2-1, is SQTIHQWPATLVQPVGSPLSLECTVEGTSNPNLYWYRQAAGRGLQLLFYSVGIGQISSEVPQNLSASRPQDRQFILSSKKLLLSDSGFYLCACTPTSGRGNEQFFGPGTRLTVL.

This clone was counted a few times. The CDR3 region has the DNA TGTGCCAGCTCCTTGGACAGGAATGAAAAACTGTTTTTT. Translation: CASSLDRNEKLFF. The chain is built from TRBV18 and TRBJ1-4; 7 bases line up with TRBD1. V lost 6 bases and J lost 5; bases outside the gene matches: 3. The germline CDR1 and CDR2 sequences are KGHSH and LQKENI. The CDR3 sequence is 13 residues long.